The sequence of this TCR beta chain was determined in a study of T-cell memory formation after mild COVID-19. To note about this clonotype: As yet, its antigen is unknown.

TCRdb passed the 5' RACE reads through MiXCR, listing each CDR3 protein once. The sample consists of 300,000 to 350,000 distinct CDR3 sequences, 10% to 15% of them appearing once. General study points: A second wave expanding day 15 to 37 was CD4+-biased; contracting clones were balanced. Contracting clones localized mainly to CM and EM when CD4+ and mainly to EMRA when CD8+.

The sequence was obtained from a man in his late teens or twenties who had mild COVID-19 (a few samples of this study predate the infection). Cell type and time point are not known. Material for sequencing was PBMCs or a T cell subset sorted from them (not recorded which).

The CDR3 region is CASSRGGGGGTDTQYF. The CDR3 bases are TGTGCCAGCAGCCGTGGAGGGGGCGGGGGCACAGATACGCAGTATTTT. The chain recombines TRBV7-9 with TRBJ2-3, with a possible D match to TRBD1 (7 bases). The CDR3 has 16 amino acids. CDR1 and CDR2 from the germline V gene are SEHNR and FQNEAQ (reference sequence). The V end lost 5 bases, the J end lost 1 base, and 16 bases lay between the germline ends.